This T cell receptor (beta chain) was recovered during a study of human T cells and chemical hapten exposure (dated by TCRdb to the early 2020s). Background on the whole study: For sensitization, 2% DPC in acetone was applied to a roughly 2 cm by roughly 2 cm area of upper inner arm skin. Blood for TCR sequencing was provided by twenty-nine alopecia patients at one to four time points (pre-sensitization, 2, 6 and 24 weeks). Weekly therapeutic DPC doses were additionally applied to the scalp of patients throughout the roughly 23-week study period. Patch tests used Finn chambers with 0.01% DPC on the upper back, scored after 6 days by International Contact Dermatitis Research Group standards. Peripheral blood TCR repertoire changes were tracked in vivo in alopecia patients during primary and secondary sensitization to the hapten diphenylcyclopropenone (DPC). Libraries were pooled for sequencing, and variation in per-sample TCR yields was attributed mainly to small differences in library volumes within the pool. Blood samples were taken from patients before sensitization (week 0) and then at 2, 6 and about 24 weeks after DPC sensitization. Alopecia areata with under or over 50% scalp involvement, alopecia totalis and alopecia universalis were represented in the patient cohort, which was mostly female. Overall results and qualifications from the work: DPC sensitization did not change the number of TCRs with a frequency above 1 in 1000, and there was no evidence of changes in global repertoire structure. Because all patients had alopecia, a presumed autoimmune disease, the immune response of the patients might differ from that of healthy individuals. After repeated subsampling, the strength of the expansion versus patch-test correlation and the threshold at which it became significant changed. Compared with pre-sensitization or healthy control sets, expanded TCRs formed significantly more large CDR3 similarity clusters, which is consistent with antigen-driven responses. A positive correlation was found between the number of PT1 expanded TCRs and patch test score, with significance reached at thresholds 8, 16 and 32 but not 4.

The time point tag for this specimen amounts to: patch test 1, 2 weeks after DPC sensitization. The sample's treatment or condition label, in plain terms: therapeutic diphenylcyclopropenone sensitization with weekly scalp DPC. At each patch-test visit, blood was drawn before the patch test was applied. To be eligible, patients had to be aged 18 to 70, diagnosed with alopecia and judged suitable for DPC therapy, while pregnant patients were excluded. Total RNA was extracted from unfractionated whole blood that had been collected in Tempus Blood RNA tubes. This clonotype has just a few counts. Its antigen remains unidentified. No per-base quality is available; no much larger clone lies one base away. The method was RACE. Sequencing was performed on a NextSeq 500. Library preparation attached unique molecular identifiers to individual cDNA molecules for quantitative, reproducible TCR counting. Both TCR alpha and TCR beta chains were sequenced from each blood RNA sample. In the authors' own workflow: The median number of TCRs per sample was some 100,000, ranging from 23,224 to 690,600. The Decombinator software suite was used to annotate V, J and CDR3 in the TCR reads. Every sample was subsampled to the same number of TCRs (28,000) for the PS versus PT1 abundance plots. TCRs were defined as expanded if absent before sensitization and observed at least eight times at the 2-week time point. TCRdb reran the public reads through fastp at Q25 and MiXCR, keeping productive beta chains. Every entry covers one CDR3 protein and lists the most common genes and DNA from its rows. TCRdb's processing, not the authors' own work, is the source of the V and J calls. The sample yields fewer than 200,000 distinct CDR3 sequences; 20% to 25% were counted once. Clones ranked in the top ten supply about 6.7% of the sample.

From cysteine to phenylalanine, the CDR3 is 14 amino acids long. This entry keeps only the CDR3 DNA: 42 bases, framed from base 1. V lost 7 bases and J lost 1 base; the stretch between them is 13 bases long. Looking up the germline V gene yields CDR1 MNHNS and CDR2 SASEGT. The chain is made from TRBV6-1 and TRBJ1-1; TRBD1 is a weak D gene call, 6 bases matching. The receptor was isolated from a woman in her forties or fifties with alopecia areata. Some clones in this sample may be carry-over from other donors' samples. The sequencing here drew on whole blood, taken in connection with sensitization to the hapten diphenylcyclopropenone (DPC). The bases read TGTGCCAGCAAAACCGGGACACAGAACACTGAAGCTTTCTTT. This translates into CASKTGTQNTEAFF.